The 5 T cell receptor beta chains below were found in one sample sequenced in a study of blood T cell repertoires in COVID-19. Produced via immunoSEQ multiplex PCR; TCRdb's table is partial and in-frame only. The sample consists of 150,000 to 200,000 clones, 65% to 90% of them appearing once. Sequenced sample: peripheral blood. These receptors were taken from a man aged 50 to 59 with active or convalescent COVID-19.

A single count supports this clone. The J gene is TRBJ1-4, the V gene TRBV5-4, with no clear D. Trimming stripped 4 bases from V and 0 bases from J, with 10 bases between. This CDR3 is 15 amino acids long. The germline V gene encodes CDR1 SGHNT and CDR2 YYREEE (reference sequence). CDR3 bases: TGTGCCAGCAGCGCGGGTGGGTCAACTAATGAAAAACTGTTTTTT. Amino acids: CASSAGGSTNEKLFF.

The chain has TRBV6-4 and TRBJ1-1; 8 bases are shared with TRBD1. The CDR3 runs 14 residues. Germline trimming cut 4 bases from V and 1 base from J; bases unmatched to any gene: 2. The germline gives CDR1 MRHNA, CDR2 SNTAGT. The CDR3 sequence is CASSAQGENTEAFF. In DNA, the CDR3 is TGTGCCAGCAGTGCACAGGGGGAGAACACTGAAGCTTTCTTT.

The V gene is TRBV24-1, the J gene TRBJ1-6; D ambiguous. Germline V gene data show CDR1 as KGHDR and CDR2 as SFDVKD. The V end lost 3 bases, the J end lost 9 bases, and 14 bases lay between the germline ends. This CDR3 contains 15 residues. The CDR3 region has the DNA TGTGCCACCAGTGATCTTGGACGGAGGGTTTCACCCCTCCACTTT. As protein: CATSDLGRRVSPLHF.

The chain couples TRBV3-1 (or the pseudogene TRBV3-2) to TRBJ2-7; D gene ambiguous. Germline loops: CDR1 LGHDT, CDR2 YNNKEL (reference sequence). The CDR3 runs to 13 residues. The ends were cut back, 3 bases at V and 1 base at J, with 7 bases in the middle. The CDR3 protein is CASSQLQSYEQYF. The CDR3 DNA sequence: TGTGCCAGCAGCCAGCTACAGTCCTACGAGCAGTACTTC.

The chain recombines TRBV6-5 with TRBJ1-4; a weak D match, TRBD1 (5 bases). The CDR3 spans 13 residues. The germline V gene has CDR1 MNHEY and CDR2 SVGAGI. Trimming cost V 10 bases and J 7 bases, with 16 bases left between them. CDR3 nucleotide sequence: TGTGCCACCTTGGGGCAGGGCGGTGAAAAACTGTTTTTT. This codes for CATLGQGGEKLFF.